The following is a TCR beta chain sequence with its context. This clone turned up a few times. It lacks a known antigen. No per-base quality is available; no much larger clone lies one base away. Using the deep immunoSEQ assay, TCR CDR3 regions were amplified from genomic DNA by multiplex PCR. Extracted genomic DNA from each cell subset was spread evenly across all wells of several immunoSEQ 96-well plates, with each plate serving as a replicate. Each replicate PCR for sorted subsets received roughly 200 ng genomic DNA, equal to tens of thousands of T cell genomes. Purified libraries were measured with a Qubit 3.0 fluorometer, size-checked on a Bioanalyzer 2100, and measured again with the KAPA Library Quantification kit. Each immunoSEQ 96-well plate was sequenced on its own single-read 150-cycle Illumina NextSeq 550 flow cell. On the study's bioinformatics: Because only junctional sequences without quality scores were contained in the immunoSEQ output, filtering matching that applied to full-length reads could not be performed. Sequences were annotated with PyIR, a Python wrapper for IgBLAST v1.9, and V/J genes and CDR3 were assigned using IMGT germline references. Any read was removed if the V/J assignment was weak (E-value above 1e-6), the CDR3 was missing, or the read contained stop codons, out-of-frame junctions, or ambiguous translated residues. A V3J clonotype was defined by an identical inferred V gene, J gene, and CDR3 amino acid sequence. The percentage overlap between two repertoires was calculated by dividing the number of shared unique clonotypes by the size of the smaller repertoire. Repertoire richness was assessed with RTK rarefaction, the Chao1 estimator, and Recon v2.1 estimates of unobserved clonotypes. Generation probabilities were computed with OLGA for all TCRbeta clonotypes obtained by the gDNA method from several donors. TCRdb's version of the immuneACCESS table is confined to in-frame rearrangements and falls short of the full clone set. An unresolved V gene accounts for under half of the shortfall where checked; the remainder is of unknown origin. That table gives V, J and clone size, and the DNA gave D and trimming. Across this sample there are about 2.1 million clones, with roughly 93% seen only once. The ten biggest clones cover approximately 1.7% of the sample.

The sample comes from a study of shared clonotypes between healthy human individuals (dated by TCRdb to 2018 to 2020). Broadly, across the study: Two women and a few men aged 18 to 49 years were included in the cohort. For each donor, CD4 naive and CD4 memory were each run on three plates, CD8 naive on two plates, and CD8 memory on one plate. To estimate repertoire size and how much clonotypes are shared between individuals, the study performed deep sequencing of blood TCR repertoires from roughly five healthy adults. To increase sequencing depth and limit assay-specific biases, TCR repertoire library preparation and sequencing were carried out by different laboratories using diverse techniques. Each donor's leukapheresis produced roughly between about 0.9 and 9.5 billion PBMCs. Beyond this particular receptor, the publication reports: Sampling was restricted to blood, and TCR repertoires in tissues likely differ from the TCR repertoires found in blood. Clonotypes shared by all four sorted-subset donors showed higher generation probabilities than non-shared clonotypes. Pairwise subsampling indicated that sequencing depth was expected to affect the degree of clonotype sharing among donors. Across four donors, around 5% of naive CD4, over 3% of naive CD8, about 2.3% of memory CD4, and under 0.45% of memory CD8 clonotypes were shared. Rarefaction of sorted-subset datasets indicated incomplete sequencing despite the large sequencing depth. Because the study included a small number of donors, the genetic and exposure-history diversity represented was limited. Estimated clonotype richness was generally larger for naive than for memory subsets.

V is clipped by 0 bases and J by 1 base, and the sequence between their germline boundaries is 6 bases long. CDR1 SQVTM and CDR2 ANQGSEA are derived from the germline V gene. CDR3 length: 13 amino acids, cysteine to phenylalanine. Only CDR3 DNA remains: 39 bases, in frame from the first base. For the CD8 naive samples, CD45RO-negative cells were positively selected for CCR7, yielding a CD45RA+CCR7+ population from which TemRA cells were excluded. Healthy HIV-negative adults with no recently reported acute infections or vaccinations were included as donors. All donors were Caucasian adults living in Nashville, Tennessee, USA. Blood was collected by leukapheresis, and PBMCs were isolated by Ficoll-Histopaque density gradient centrifugation and then cryopreserved in liquid nitrogen vapor phase. Analytical flow cytometry was used to check the purity and quantity of every magnetically sorted T cell population. Genomic DNA was isolated from each sorted fraction and quantified by UV absorbance on a Nanodrop 2000c.

The sequence derives from a man aged 18 to 30 in good health. Some clones in this sample may be carry-over from other donors' samples. The sequencing input was naive CD8+ T cells from PBMCs. This specimen's cell subset or site label, interpreted: CD45RA+CCR7+. Recombination linked TRBV29-1 to TRBJ1-1; the D gene lacks a confident call. The nucleotide sequence reads as follows: TGCAGCGTTGAAGAGGCCAGGAACACTGAAGCTTTCTTT. Its product reads: CSVEEARNTEAFF. This CDR3, with the reference TRBV29-1 and TRBJ1-1 proteins standing in past its ends, gives the full variable domain SAVISQKPSRDICQRGTSLTIQCQVDSQVTMMFWYRQQPGQSLTLIATANQGSEATYESGFVIDKFPISRPNLTFSTLTVSNMSPEDSSIYLCSVEEARNTEAFFGQGTRLTVV.